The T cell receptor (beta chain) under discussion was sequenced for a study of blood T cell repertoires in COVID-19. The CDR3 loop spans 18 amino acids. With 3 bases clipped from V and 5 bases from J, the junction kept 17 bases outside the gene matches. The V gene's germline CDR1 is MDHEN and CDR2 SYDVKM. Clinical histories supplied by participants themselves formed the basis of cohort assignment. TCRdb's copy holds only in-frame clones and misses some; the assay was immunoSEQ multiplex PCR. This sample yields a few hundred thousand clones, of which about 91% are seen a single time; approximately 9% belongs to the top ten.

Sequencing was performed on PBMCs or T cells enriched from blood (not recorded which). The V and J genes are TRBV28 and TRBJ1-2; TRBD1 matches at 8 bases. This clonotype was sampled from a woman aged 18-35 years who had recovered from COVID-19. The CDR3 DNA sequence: TGTGCCAGCAGTTTTAGGGGAGCCGGACAGGGTCGGTGGTATGGCTACACCTTC. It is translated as CASSFRGAGQGRWYGYTF.